The rows below give T cell receptor beta chains drawn from one sample of a study of human T cells and chemical hapten exposure. TCRdb analysed the RACE reads with MiXCR anew, one entry per CDR3 protein. The sample holds 180,000 or so distinct CDR3 sequences; more than 25% are singletons and the top ten take roughly 3%. The sequences come from whole blood, collected in connection with sensitization to the hapten diphenylcyclopropenone (DPC). These receptors all come from a woman in her 30s with alopecia areata. Some clones in this sample may be carry-over from other donors' samples. CDR3s include the opening cysteine and the closing phenylalanine or tryptophan. Each record gives: D gene, V gene, J gene, clone size, CDR3 protein, CDR3 DNA. A D gene is named only where the DNA matches it firmly. Part of the rows lack a size; the others show once, few, many or a class for expanded clones.

>-|TRBV28|TRBJ2-6|-
CASRAPGTPGSGANVLTF
TGTGCCAGCAGAGCACCTGGGACTCCTGGCTCTGGGGCCAACGTCCTGACTTTC
>-|TRBV7-3|TRBJ2-1|-
CASSPIPGNNEQFF
TGTGCCAGCAGTCCAATCCCCGGGAACAATGAGCAGTTCTTC
>-|TRBV6-2/TRBV6-3|TRBJ2-1|few
CASSITPLESEQFF
TGTGCCAGCTCAATAACCCCCCTGGAGAGTGAGCAGTTCTTC
>-|TRBV28|TRBJ2-5|few
CASSYGGGEETQYF
TGTGCCAGCAGTTACGGCGGCGGGGAAGAGACCCAGTACTTC
>-|TRBV2|TRBJ2-6|-
CASSTGRGSGANVLTF
TGTGCCAGCAGTACAGGGAGGGGCTCTGGGGCCAACGTCCTGACTTTC
>TRBD2|TRBV6-1|TRBJ2-5|-
CASSELLGASGSETQYF
TGTGCCAGCAGTGAACTTCTTGGGGCTAGCGGGAGTGAGACCCAGTACTTC
>TRBD2|TRBV7-2|TRBJ2-3|-
CASSSRLRGSSSTDTQYF
TGTGCCAGCAGCTCCAGGTTGCGGGGGAGCTCTAGCACAGATACGCAGTATTTT
>-|TRBV20-1|TRBJ2-1|-
CSAEFGLGNYNEQFF
TGCAGTGCAGAATTCGGACTGGGCAATTACAATGAGCAGTTCTTC
>TRBD2|TRBV4-3|TRBJ2-1|-
CASSQAPLAGGHYNEQFF
TGCGCCAGCAGCCAAGCCCCGTTAGCGGGGGGCCACTACAATGAGCAGTTCTTC
>-|TRBV5-1|TRBJ2-3|-
CASSPSLDTQYF
TGCGCCAGCAGCCCCAGCCTGGATACGCAGTATTTT
>-|TRBV29-1|TRBJ1-2|-
CSVLESVGQGYTF
TGCAGCGTTTTGGAGTCCGTCGGCCAGGGCTACACCTTC
>TRBD1|TRBV29-1|TRBJ2-7|few
CSVGRGQGEYEQYF
TGCAGCGTTGGGAGGGGACAGGGGGAATACGAGCAGTACTTC
>-|TRBV6-5|TRBJ1-4|-
CASSYSGATNEKLFF
TGTGCCAGCAGTTACTCGGGGGCTACTAATGAAAAACTGTTTTTT
>TRBD1|TRBV7-2|TRBJ1-4|-
CASRAGTVEKLFF
TGTGCCAGCAGGGCGGGGACAGTTGAAAAACTGTTTTTT
>TRBD2|TRBV15|TRBJ2-3|-
CATSRDLQSGGPGDTQYF
TGTGCCACCAGCAGAGATCTCCAATCGGGGGGGCCTGGAGATACGCAGTATTTT
>TRBD2|TRBV28|TRBJ2-3|once
CGSSPQQLAGLQQYF
TGTGGCAGCAGTCCCCAGCAACTAGCGGGGCTACAGCAGTATTTT
>TRBD1|TRBV20-1|TRBJ2-2|-
CSARYRGPNTGELFF
TGCAGTGCCAGATACAGGGGCCCGAACACCGGGGAGCTGTTTTTT
>-|TRBV28|TRBJ2-7|few
CASSLWGPEQYF
TGTGCCAGCAGTTTATGGGGCCCCGAGCAGTACTTC
>TRBD2|TRBV7-2|TRBJ2-7|-
CASRRGGGAYEQYF
TGTGCCAGCAGGCGGGGCGGGGGTGCCTACGAGCAGTACTTC
>TRBD1|TRBV12-3/TRBV12-4|TRBJ1-2|-
CASSRDRTNYGYTF
TGTGCCAGCAGTCGGGACAGGACTAACTATGGCTACACCTTC
>TRBD1|TRBV10-2|TRBJ1-4|-
CASSDLPPTGPGGGKLFF
TGCGCCAGCAGTGATCTTCCCCCGACAGGGCCAGGGGGTGGAAAACTGTTTTTT
>-|TRBV2|TRBJ2-1|-
CASRTWDGPYNEQFF
TGTGCCAGCAGAACTTGGGACGGCCCGTACAATGAGCAGTTCTTC
>-|TRBV7-2|TRBJ2-5|few
CASSPRETQYF
TGTGCCAGCAGCCCCCGGGAGACCCAGTACTTC
>-|TRBV2|TRBJ1-6|few
CASRAGEDSPLHF
TGTGCCAGCAGGGCAGGGGAGGATTCACCCCTCCACTTT
>-|TRBV6-5|TRBJ2-7|-
CASSYQRGLGYEQYF
TGTGCCAGCAGTTACCAGAGGGGGTTGGGGTACGAGCAGTACTTC
>TRBD1|TRBV20-1|TRBJ2-1|-
CSARTGAYNEQFF
TGCAGTGCTCGGACAGGGGCCTACAATGAGCAGTTCTTC
>TRBD2|TRBV7-3|TRBJ2-7|few
CASSPLAGGQEQYF
TGTGCCAGCAGCCCACTAGCGGGGGGGCAAGAGCAGTACTTC
>-|TRBV15|TRBJ1-2|-
CATSEELTGPYGYTF
TGTGCCACCAGCGAAGAATTGACAGGCCCCTATGGCTACACCTTC
>TRBD1|TRBV5-1|TRBJ2-2|-
CASSLLGQGANTGELFF
TGCGCCAGCAGCCTGCTTGGACAGGGCGCGAACACCGGGGAGCTGTTTTTT
>TRBD2|TRBV7-3|TRBJ2-1|-
CASSQENPGLAGEQFF
TGTGCCAGCAGCCAAGAAAATCCGGGACTAGCGGGTGAGCAGTTCTTC
>TRBD1|TRBV20-1|TRBJ2-2|few
CSVLRQGRTGELFF
TGCAGTGTCTTGCGACAGGGGCGAACCGGGGAGCTGTTTTTT
>-|TRBV11-3|TRBJ2-6|few
CASSLESPHSGANVLTF
TGTGCCAGCAGCCTAGAGTCACCTCACTCTGGGGCCAACGTCCTGACTTTC
>-|TRBV7-9|TRBJ2-7|-
CASSIGYFEQYF
TGTGCCAGCAGCATAGGATATTTCGAGCAGTACTTC
>TRBD1|TRBV12-3/TRBV12-4|TRBJ1-1|-
CASSLWTGLNTEAFF
TGTGCCAGCAGTTTGTGGACAGGCCTGAACACTGAAGCTTTCTTT
>TRBD1|TRBV7-2|TRBJ2-4|-
CASSLGGTGPNIQYF
TGTGCCAGCAGCTTAGGCGGGACAGGGCCAAACATTCAGTACTTC
>TRBD1|TRBV28|TRBJ1-5|-
CASSGDRGHQPQHF
TGTGCCAGCAGTGGGGACAGGGGGCATCAGCCCCAGCATTTT
>TRBD2|TRBV25-1|TRBJ2-2|few
CASASPASGRNTGELFF
TGTGCCAGCGCTTCTCCGGCTAGCGGGAGGAACACCGGGGAGCTGTTTTTT
>-|TRBV18|TRBJ1-4|-
CASSKGQNEKLFF
TGTGCCAGCTCAAAAGGACAAAATGAAAAACTGTTTTTT
>-|TRBV4-1|TRBJ1-2|many
CASSQESSRNYGYTF
TGCGCCAGCAGCCAAGAGTCCTCCAGGAACTATGGCTACACCTTC
>TRBD1|TRBV29-1|TRBJ1-3|-
CSVEGTQDRGRNTIYF
TGCAGCGTTGAAGGAACTCAGGACAGGGGGAGAAACACCATATATTTT
>-|TRBV11-1|TRBJ1-6|few
CASSLVAGANSPLHF
TGTGCCAGCAGCTTAGTAGCGGGCGCGAATTCACCCCTCCACTTT
>-|TRBV29-1|TRBJ1-2|-
CSVEDFDGSLRNGYTF
TGCAGCGTTGAAGACTTCGACGGGAGTTTGAGGAATGGCTACACCTTC
>-|TRBV27|TRBJ2-1|few
CASRAGFGYEQFF
TGTGCCAGCAGGGCGGGATTTGGATATGAGCAGTTCTTC
>TRBD2|TRBV5-4|TRBJ2-1|few
CASSITSGGQSSYNEQFF
TGTGCCAGCAGCATTACTAGCGGGGGGCAGAGCTCCTACAATGAGCAGTTCTTC
>TRBD1|TRBV12-3/TRBV12-4|TRBJ1-4|-
CASRLAGTGGDEKLFF
TGTGCCAGCAGGTTGGCCGGGACAGGGGGCGATGAAAAACTGTTTTTT